Listed here are 19 T cell receptor beta chains from one sample, sequenced in a study of CD8 T cells in seronegative destructive rheumatoid arthritis. Clones were sequenced by immunoSEQ multiplex PCR, and TCRdb holds only the in-frame ones, with some missing. The sample shows more than 10,000 clones, around 83% of them seen only once. Sequenced: CD8+ T cells from blood. The receptors derive from a woman aged 30 to 50 with seronegative destructive rheumatoid arthritis.

This clone was seen more than once but under ten times. The chain carries TRBV15 and TRBJ1-4, with 7 bases matching TRBD1. Germline trimming cut 5 bases from V and 7 bases from J; bases unmatched to any gene: 7. Germline loops: CDR1 LNHNV, CDR2 YYDKDF (reference sequence). The CDR3 spans 14 residues. The DNA for the CDR3 is TGTGCCACCAGCGATGACAGGGTGGGTGAAAAACTGTTTTTT. Its protein product is CATSDDRVGEKLFF.

V is TRBV7-9 and J is TRBJ1-1; D unresolved. Germline V lookup: CDR1 SEHNR, CDR2 FQNEAQ (reference sequence). The length of the CDR3 is 12 residues. The V and J ends lost 7 bases and 6 bases respectively, with 12 bases between them. CDR3 sequence reads: CASTLGEAEAFF. CDR3 sequence (DNA): TGTGCCAGCACCCTTGGTGAGGCTGAAGCTTTCTTT.

The chain carries TRBV4-1 and TRBJ2-7; 8 positions agree with TRBD1. This CDR3 region has 14 residues. The ends lost 5 bases at V and 2 bases at J; junction bases unmatched: 5. Germline-derived CDR1 and CDR2 are MGHRA and YSYEKL. The CDR3 DNA sequence: TGCGCCAGCAGCAGAGACAGGGGTACCTACGAGCAGTACTTC. It encodes CASSRDRGTYEQYF.

J is TRBJ1-3 and V is TRBV5-5; 8 bases agree with TRBD1. V shed 2 bases and J 2 bases; nucleotides not matched to a gene: 3. Germline V gene data show CDR1 as SGHKS and CDR2 as YYEKEE (reference sequence). This CDR3 has 15 residues. The CDR3, as DNA: TGTGCCAGCAGCTTAACAGGGGGTGCTGGAAACACCATATATTTT. Translated: CASSLTGGAGNTIYF.

The rearrangement links TRBV5-6 to TRBJ2-7; D remains unclear. Between the trimmed V and J ends, which lost 2 bases and 4 bases, there was a span of 4 bases. There are 11 residues in the CDR3. CDR1 and CDR2 (germline): SGHDT, YYEEEE. The CDR3 loop reads CASSFNYEQYF. Here the CDR3 DNA reads TGTGCCAGCAGCTTCAATTACGAGCAGTACTTC.

This chain links TRBV4-1 with TRBJ2-3; 10 bases fit TRBD2. J was trimmed by 2 bases and V by 4 bases; bases with no gene match: 6. The CDR3 runs to 16 residues. CDR1 and CDR2 (germline): MGHRA, YSYEKL. The CDR3 region has the DNA TGCGCCAGCAGCCTGCTAGCGGGGGTCTCCACAGATACGCAGTATTTT. Amino acid sequence: CASSLLAGVSTDTQYF.

The chain couples TRBV27 to TRBJ1-1; the match to TRBD1 covers 7 bases. The ends lost 4 bases at V and 0 bases at J; junction bases unmatched: 5. The germline gives CDR1 MNHEY, CDR2 SMNVEV (reference sequence). The CDR3 is 15 residues long. CDR3 in amino acids: CASSSLQGLNTEAFF. The CDR3 DNA sequence: TGTGCCAGCAGTTCCCTACAGGGGTTGAACACTGAAGCTTTCTTT.

This chain uses TRBV5-4 with TRBJ2-2; perhaps TRBD2 as D (6 bases). Trimming shortened V by 3 bases and J by 2 bases, and 8 bases separated the two germline ends. The CDR3 is made up of 14 amino acids. The germline gives CDR1 SGHNT, CDR2 YYREEE (reference sequence). CDR3 coding DNA: TGTGCCAGCAGCTCCGGGACTAACACCGGGGAGCTGTTTTTT. This sequence encodes CASSSGTNTGELFF.

The chain carries TRBV5-1 and TRBJ1-1; no reliable D call. V lost 1 base, J lost 1 base, and 8 bases lay in between. CDR3 length: 14 residues. Germline CDR1 SGHRS, CDR2 YFSETQ. CDR3 sequence reads: CASSLTDANTEAFF. The CDR3 region has the DNA TGCGCCAGCAGCTTGACAGATGCGAACACTGAAGCTTTCTTT.

The gene calls are TRBV4-1 and TRBJ2-3, with D possibly matching TRBD2 (6 bases). This CDR3 is 13 amino acids long. Trimming pared 2 bases from V and 5 bases from J, leaving 8 bases between. The germline V gene encodes CDR1 MGHRA and CDR2 YSYEKL. DNA of the CDR3: TGCGCCAGCAGCCAACAGGAGGGAGATACGCAGTATTTT. This translates into CASSQQEGDTQYF.

This clone was observed a handful of times. This chain connects TRBV5-5 to TRBJ2-1, with 7 bases fitting TRBD1. From germline, CDR1 is SGHKS and CDR2 YYEKEE (reference sequence). The ends lost 6 bases at V and 0 bases at J; junction bases unmatched: 15. This CDR3 region has 18 residues. The CDR3, as DNA: TGTGCCAGCAACAAGGGGACAGTCCTTCTGGGCTCCTACAATGAGCAGTTCTTC. It codes for CASNKGTVLLGSYNEQFF.

V usage is TRBV4-1 and J usage is TRBJ1-5; 8 bases match TRBD1. V shed 1 base and J 10 bases; nucleotides not matched to a gene: 9. This CDR3 spans 15 amino acids. Germline V gene lookup returns CDR1 MGHRA and CDR2 YSYEKL. The CDR3 sequence is CASSQAPGQALPQHF. The CDR3 DNA follows: TGCGCCAGCAGCCAAGCCCCGGGACAGGCTCTACCCCAGCATTTT.

The genes are TRBV7-8 and TRBJ1-6; D is ambiguous. Germline V gives CDR1 SGHVS, CDR2 FQNEAQ. V lost 5 bases, J lost 5 bases, and 16 bases lay in between. The CDR3 length is 16 residues. The CDR3 coding sequence is TGTGCCAGCAGCGAAACTAAGCCGGTACATAATTCACCCCTCCACTTT. This sequence encodes CASSETKPVHNSPLHF.

The rearrangement links TRBV4-2 to TRBJ1-2; D is unresolved. The CDR3 length is 12 residues. Trimming removed 0 bases from V and 7 bases from J, with 6 bases in between. The V gene's germline CDR1 is LGHNA and CDR2 YNFKEQ. The CDR3 DNA follows: TGTGCCAGCAGCCAAGATTATCTTGGCTACACCTTC. As protein: CASSQDYLGYTF.

This chain joins TRBV4-1 and TRBJ1-1; tentative D call: TRBD1 (6 bases). This CDR3 spans 12 amino acids. The V end lost 5 bases, the J end lost 4 bases, and 8 bases lay between the germline ends. Germline CDR1 and CDR2: MGHRA and YSYEKL. CDR3 amino acids: CASSFRGTEAFF. In DNA form, the CDR3 reads TGCGCCAGCAGCTTCAGGGGCACTGAAGCTTTCTTT.

The chain employs TRBV6-6 and TRBJ1-5; D is possibly TRBD1 (5 bases). The V end lost 6 bases, the J end lost 1 base, and 13 bases lay between the germline ends. Germline CDR1 MNHNY, CDR2 SVGAGI (reference sequence). The CDR3 has 15 amino acids. This CDR3 reads CASRTWTQSNQPQHF. CDR3 coding DNA: TGTGCCAGCAGAACCTGGACACAAAGCAATCAGCCCCAGCATTTT.

J is TRBJ2-3 and V is TRBV4-1; 8 bases match TRBD2. Germline V lookup: CDR1 MGHRA, CDR2 YSYEKL. This CDR3 comprises 15 residues. Trimming cost V 1 base and J 0 bases; bases outside gene matches: 0. The CDR3 protein is CASSQAGGSTDTQYF. In DNA form, the CDR3 reads TGCGCCAGCAGCCAAGCGGGGGGGAGCACAGATACGCAGTATTTT.

The J gene is TRBJ1-1, the V gene TRBV18, with 7 bases fitting TRBD1. Trimming at V came to 0 bases and at J to 5 bases, leaving 3 bases not matched to a gene. This CDR3 region has 14 residues. CDR1 and CDR2 (germline): KGHSH, LQKENI. The CDR3 nucleotides read TGTGCCAGCTCACCACCGTCAGGGGGGACTGAAGCTTTCTTT. The encoded protein is CASSPPSGGTEAFF. The full variable domain, its missing parts supplied by reference TRBV18 and TRBJ1-1, is NAGVMQNPRHLVRRRGQEARLRCSPMKGHSHVYWYRQLPEEGLKFMVYLQKENIIDESGMPKERFSAEFPKEGPSILRIQQVVRGDSAAYFCASSPPSGGTEAFFGQGTRLTVV.

The V gene is TRBV28, the J gene TRBJ1-5, with TRBD1 identical over 8 bases. The CDR3 contains 16 residues. Germline values: CDR1 MDHEN, CDR2 SYDVKM. V gave up 6 bases and J gave up 2 bases; unmatched junction bases: 9. Here the CDR3 reads CASSPDRVYGNQPQHF. CDR3 bases: TGTGCCAGCAGCCCGGACAGGGTGTACGGCAATCAGCCCCAGCATTTT.